The entry that follows covers one T cell receptor (beta chain) sequence. Which antigen it targets is not known. No base quality values were provided; no much bigger clone lies one nucleotide off. This entry belongs to a study of T-cell memory formation after mild COVID-19 (dated by TCRdb to the early 2020s). Background on the whole study: Most TCR sequence clusters were specific to one of the two donors. Longitudinal TCRalpha and TCRbeta repertoire sequencing tracked T-cell clones expanding and contracting after mild COVID-19 in two donors. The cohort was made up of two young adult volunteers, one female and one male, who were previously healthy. What the study reported, not specific to this receptor: The study covered only a couple of mild cases, and larger cohorts including severe cases with pre-infection samples were considered necessary. Clones that contracted from day 15 to 85 showed balanced CD4/CD8 phenotypes, whereas a second wave of clones that expanded from day 15 to 37 leaned towards CD4+. Contracting CD4+ clones appeared mostly in the CM and EM memory subsets, whereas CD8+ clones were enriched in EMRA. The detection of some responding clones in pre-infection memory suggests that pre-existing cross-reactive memory T cells joined the SARS-CoV-2 response. The second-wave clones that peaked on day 37 were not confirmed to be SARS-CoV-2 specific.

Ficoll-Paque density gradient centrifugation was the method used to isolate PBMCs. The listed sequencing device is Illumina NovaSeq 6000. TCRalpha and TCRbeta cDNA libraries were built by 5'RACE with constant-segment primers, adding sample barcodes and unique molecular identifiers. RNA was extracted from every sample with Trizol reagent. The libraries were amplified in two PCR steps, and the second step added a second sample barcode and Illumina TruSeq adapters. Sequencing of libraries was performed on an Illumina NovaSeq with 2 x 150 bp paired-end reads. The authors' analysis ran thus. With migec v1.2.7, reads were demultiplexed and then collapsed into UMI-guided consensus sequences. Using mixcr v2.1.11, UMI consensuses were aligned to TRA and TRB V and J templates and then assembled into clonotypes. Expanded or contracted clonotypes were those called significant by both edgeR and NoisET, with noise models trained on biological replicates. edgeR calls used a false discovery rate-adjusted p below 0.01 and a log2 fold-change threshold of 1. As an exploratory analysis of dynamics, PCA with hierarchical clustering was applied to max-normalized trajectories of the 1000 most abundant clonotypes. Each responding clone was given a CD4 or CD8 phenotype based on the CD4+ and CD8+ repertoires, which had been sequenced separately. TCRdb applied fastp at Q25 and MiXCR to the public reads, then kept only in-frame beta chains. A single entry per CDR3 protein holds the most common genes and DNA from its merged rows. V and J calls and clone size were set by TCRdb, not the authors. The sample contains hundreds of thousands of distinct CDR3 sequences, over 15% of them found a single time. Around 8.4% of the sample lies in the top ten.

V has 1 base trimmed and J has 7 bases trimmed; junction bases matching no gene number 2. From the cysteine through the phenylalanine, the CDR3 covers 14 amino acids. Only the CDR3 part of the read is kept: 42 bases, read in frame from the first base. The germline V gene encodes CDR1 SGHTA and CDR2 FQGNSA. Sequenced input: PBMCs or a T cell subset sorted from them (not recorded which). The receptor comes from an adult woman who had mild COVID-19 (a few samples of this study predate the infection). The sample titles of this study are shuffled in the database, so cell type and time point are left out; the donor was told from shared clones. The rearranged segments are TRBV7-2 and TRBJ2-1; 9 middle bases align to TRBD2. In nucleotide form, the sequence is TGTGCCAGCAGCTTAGGGACTAGCGCTAATGAGCAGTTCTTC. Translation gives CASSLGTSANEQFF. This CDR3, with the reference TRBV7-2 and TRBJ2-1 proteins standing in past its ends, gives the full variable domain GAGVSQSPSNKVTEKGKDVELRCDPISGHTALYWYRQSLGQGLEFLIYFQGNSAPDKSGLPSDRFSAERTGGSVSTLTIQRTQQEDSAVYLCASSLGTSANEQFFGPGTRLTVL.